This is a list of T cell receptor beta chains from one sample in a study of regulatory T cells in long-lasting Graves disease. TCRdb fed the multiplex PCR reads into MiXCR, producing one record per CDR3 protein. The sample holds under 450,000 distinct CDR3 sequences, around 22% seen once. The material was peripheral blood mononuclear cells (PBMCs), obtained when the disease was refractory, from a patient treated with antithyroid drugs. These receptor sequences come from a female donor with Graves disease. Both conserved end residues are part of each CDR3. The D gene is left open where the match is weak. Clone size, where shown, is once, few, many, or a class for clones that have expanded.

J gene: TRBJ2-2
D gene: NA
clone size: NA
V gene: TRBV24-1
CDR3 DNA: TGTGCCACCAGTGATTCATACCGGGACAGACTTTCAGGTCCGGGGGACGGGGAGCTGTTTTTT
CDR3 protein: CATSDSYRDRLSGPGDGELFF

J gene: TRBJ2-2
D gene: TRBD2
clone size: NA
V gene: TRBV24-1
CDR3 DNA: TGTGCCACCAGAGGGGAGGGAACCGGGGAGCTGTTTTTT
CDR3 protein: CATRGEGTGELFF

J gene: TRBJ2-1
D gene: NA
clone size: few
V gene: TRBV12-3/TRBV12-4
CDR3 DNA: TGTGCCACCGGGGCCCGGGGCTCCTACAATGAGCAGTTCTTC
CDR3 protein: CATGARGSYNEQFF

J gene: TRBJ2-7
D gene: NA
clone size: NA
V gene: TRBV27
CDR3 DNA: TGTGCCAGCAGTTACGAGGATTCCGCATCCTACGAGCAGTACTTC
CDR3 protein: CASSYEDSASYEQYF

J gene: TRBJ2-5
D gene: NA
clone size: NA
V gene: TRBV6-2/TRBV6-3
CDR3 DNA: TGTGCCAGCACAAGCGGGCTACAAGAGACCCAGTACTTC
CDR3 protein: CASTSGLQETQYF

J gene: TRBJ2-7
D gene: TRBD2
clone size: many
V gene: TRBV12-3/TRBV12-4
CDR3 DNA: TGTGCCAGCAGTTTAGCGCCGGCTAGCGGAACCTACGAGCAGTACTTC
CDR3 protein: CASSLAPASGTYEQYF

J gene: TRBJ2-5
D gene: TRBD2
clone size: NA
V gene: TRBV7-2
CDR3 DNA: TGTGCCAGCAGCTCCGTGGCGGGAGGACAAGAGACCCAGTACTTC
CDR3 protein: CASSSVAGGQETQYF

J gene: TRBJ2-7
D gene: TRBD1
clone size: many
V gene: TRBV2
CDR3 DNA: TGTGCCAGCAGAAACCGGGACAGCTCCTACGAGCAGTACTTC
CDR3 protein: CASRNRDSSYEQYF

J gene: TRBJ2-3
D gene: NA
clone size: NA
V gene: TRBV2
CDR3 DNA: TGTGCCACAACACTATACGGGGCGGGAAGCACAGATACGCAGTATTTT
CDR3 protein: CATTLYGAGSTDTQYF

J gene: TRBJ2-7
D gene: NA
clone size: few
V gene: TRBV2
CDR3 DNA: TGTGCCAGCAGTGAACGGGCCTCCTACGAGCAGTACTTC
CDR3 protein: CASSERASYEQYF